The entry below gives a single T cell receptor beta chain sequence along with its context. This specimen comes from a study of OX40 agonist ivuxolimab in advanced cancers. Germline V CDR1 and CDR2: SGHTA, FQGNSA. The length of the CDR3 is 12 residues. Losses at the gene ends were 8 bases for V and 7 bases for J; bases not matched to a gene: 5. Profiled with immunoSEQ multiplex PCR; TCRdb holds only in-frame clones, not every one. In the table there are some 80,000 clones, almost 95% of which are singletons. Material: CD4+ or CD8+ T cells sorted from blood, obtained in a trial of the OX40 agonist ivuxolimab. This chain links TRBV7-2 with TRBJ2-3; TRBD2 matches at 8 bases. This receptor was obtained from an adult with an advanced solid tumor such as melanoma, head and neck, liver or kidney cancer. CDR3 DNA sequence: TGTGCCAGCGGGCGGGGGGTGAATACGCAGTATTTT. This sequence encodes CASGRGVNTQYF.